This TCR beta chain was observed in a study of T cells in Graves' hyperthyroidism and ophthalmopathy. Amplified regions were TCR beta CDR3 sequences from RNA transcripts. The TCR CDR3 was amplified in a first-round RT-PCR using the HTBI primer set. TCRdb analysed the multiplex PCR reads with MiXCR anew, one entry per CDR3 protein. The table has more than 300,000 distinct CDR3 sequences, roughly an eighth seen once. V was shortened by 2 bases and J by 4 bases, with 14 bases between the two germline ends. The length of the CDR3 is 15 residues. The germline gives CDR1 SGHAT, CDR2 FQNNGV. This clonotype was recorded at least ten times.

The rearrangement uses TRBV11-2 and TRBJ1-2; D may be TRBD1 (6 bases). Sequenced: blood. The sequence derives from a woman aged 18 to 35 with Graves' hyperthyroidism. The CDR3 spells CASSLQLGGAYGYTF. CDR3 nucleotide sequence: TGTGCCAGCAGCTTACAGCTCGGGGGGGCCTATGGCTACACCTTC.